This entry lists 13 T cell receptor beta chains sequenced from one sample in a study of OX40 agonist ivuxolimab in advanced cancers. Library preparation was by the immunoSEQ multiplex PCR assay. TCRdb took over this immuneACCESS table, retaining in-frame rearrangements with V and J assigned. Such tables are incomplete; in checked studies, under half of the missing clones stem from an unresolved V gene, and the remainder is unexplained. The sample contains about 84,000 clones, 75% to 90% of them found a single time. The ten most abundant clones make up roughly 0.22% of the sample. Specimen: CD4+ or CD8+ T cells sorted from blood, collected in a trial of the OX40 agonist ivuxolimab. These receptors all stem from an adult with an advanced solid tumor such as melanoma, head and neck, liver or kidney cancer.

The chain links TRBV4-1 to TRBJ2-7; TRBD1 matches at 9 bases. In germline, CDR1 is MGHRA, CDR2 YSYEKL. Germline trimming cut 2 bases from V and 4 bases from J; bases unmatched to any gene: 6. The CDR3 has 15 amino acids. CDR3 region: CASSQRTGDGYEQYF. In DNA, the CDR3 is TGCGCCAGCAGCCAACGGACAGGGGATGGGTACGAGCAGTACTTC.

This chain links TRBV6-5 with TRBJ2-1; possible D gene TRBD1, 5 bases. V lost 2 bases to trimming and J lost 1 base, with 12 bases between them. From germline, CDR1 is MNHEY and CDR2 SVGAGI. This CDR3 has 16 residues. CDR3 DNA: TGTGCCAGCAGTTACAAAAGGGGTCGTTCCTACAATGAGCAGTTCTTC. Protein product: CASSYKRGRSYNEQFF.

In its sample, this clone was seen once. J is TRBJ2-6 and V is TRBV9, with TRBD1 as a possible D gene (5 bases). Germline V CDR1 and CDR2: SGDLS, YYNGEE. This CDR3 contains 15 residues. V was clipped by 3 bases and J by 4 bases, with 11 bases between them. In nucleotides, the CDR3 is TGTGCCAGCAGCGCGTCAGGGTCCGGGGCCAACGTCCTGACTTTC. Translation: CASSASGSGANVLTF.

This clone was recorded once. The chain has TRBV18 and TRBJ2-3; 12 bases line up with TRBD2. Germline loops: CDR1 KGHSH, CDR2 LQKENI. Trimming at V came to 6 bases and at J to 3 bases, leaving 10 bases not matched to a gene. CDR3 length: 17 amino acids. The CDR3 region has the DNA TGTGCCAGCTCTCTGCTAGCGGGAGGGCCGGGGACAGATACGCAGTATTTT. Protein: CASSLLAGGPGTDTQYF.

The V call is TRBV19, the J call TRBJ2-1; D not resolved. The germline V and J ends were trimmed by 1 base and 0 bases, with 10 bases remaining between them. The germline V gene has CDR1 LNHDA and CDR2 SQIVND (reference sequence). The CDR3 runs 16 residues. CDR3 in DNA: TGTGCCAGTAGTATAGGGTGGGAAAGCTCCTACAATGAGCAGTTCTTC. Amino acid sequence: CASSIGWESSYNEQFF.

V gene TRBV15 combines with J gene TRBJ1-5; TRBD1 agrees at 8 bases. The CDR3 has 15 amino acids. Germline V CDR1 and CDR2: LNHNV, YYDKDF (reference sequence). The J segment lost 7 bases and the V segment lost 0 bases, leaving 5 bases of the junction unmatched. The CDR3 DNA is TGTGCCACCAGCAGAGACGGACAGGGCGGGCAGCCCCAGCATTTT. Residues: CATSRDGQGGQPQHF.

This clone has a single count. This chain uses TRBV4-2 with TRBJ2-1; D not certain. CDR3 length: 11 amino acids. Trimming took 0 bases from V and 9 from J, leaving 3 bases between them. Germline CDR1 and CDR2: LGHNA and YNFKEQ. As DNA, the CDR3 is TGTGCCAGCAGCCAAGAAATTGAGCAGTTCTTC. It yields the protein CASSQEIEQFF.

The chain joins TRBV30 to TRBJ2-1, with TRBD2 identical over 10 bases. Germline V gene lookup returns CDR1 GTSNPN and CDR2 SVGIG (reference sequence). After removal of 3 bases from V and 9 bases from J, the junction contained 11 bases not matched to a gene. The CDR3 spans 15 residues. The CDR3 nucleotides read TGTGCCTGGAGCGGAGGGAGCGGGAGGGCCCCTGAGCAGTTCTTC. It yields the protein CAWSGGSGRAPEQFF.

The rearrangement links TRBV28 to TRBJ2-2; D is ambiguous. Germline V gene lookup returns CDR1 MDHEN and CDR2 SYDVKM. V was pared by 3 bases and J by 6 bases, with 5 bases between. The CDR3 length is 12 residues. CDR3 amino acids: CASSLEPGELFF. Here the CDR3 DNA reads TGTGCCAGCAGTTTGGAACCCGGGGAGCTGTTTTTT.

The V gene is TRBV27, the J gene TRBJ2-5; TRBD2 matches at 16 bases. The CDR3 extends over 20 amino acids. Trimming removed 0 bases from V and 2 bases from J; junction bases left unmatched: 9. In germline, CDR1 is MNHEY, CDR2 SMNVEV (reference sequence). The CDR3 loop is CASSLSSPGGLAGGQETQYF. The DNA for the CDR3 is TGTGCCAGCAGTTTATCGTCCCCAGGGGGACTAGCGGGGGGGCAAGAGACCCAGTACTTC.

The sample holds a few counts of this clone. This chain connects TRBV5-5 to TRBJ1-5, with D perhaps matching TRBD1 (5 bases). V was pared by 4 bases and J by 7 bases, with 21 bases between. Germline lookup yields CDR1 SGHKS and CDR2 YYEKEE (reference sequence). This CDR3 is 16 amino acids long. CDR3 sequence: CASSLQGTHLGQPQHF. The CDR3 DNA sequence: TGTGCCAGCAGCCTTCAGGGCACCCACCTTGGACAGCCCCAGCATTTT.

The rearrangement uses TRBV9 and TRBJ2-5; 7 nucleotides agree with TRBD2. The CDR3 totals 14 residues. Germline values: CDR1 SGDLS, CDR2 YYNGEE. Trimming cost V 0 bases and J 2 bases; bases outside gene matches: 1. CDR3 residues: CASSVGLAQETQYF. DNA for the CDR3: TGTGCCAGCAGCGTAGGACTAGCTCAAGAGACCCAGTACTTC.

The chain links TRBV19 to TRBJ1-5; D unresolved. CDR1 is LNHDA, CDR2 SQIVND, per germline (reference sequence). The CDR3 runs 12 residues. V lost 0 bases and J lost 6, with 3 bases in between. Written as DNA, the CDR3 is TGTGCCAGTAGTATAGAAACTCAGCCCCAGCATTTT. This translates into CASSIETQPQHF.